This T cell receptor beta chain derives from a study of blood T cells in healthy people across ages. Study-wide results and caveats: What prevented conclusive comparison of naive and antigen-experienced cells was that PBMCs were unsorted. Roughly linear age-related decline in beta diversity appeared, significant by age approximately 40.

Primed by a sample-barcoded 5' primer and a J-beta primer mix, a second PCR proceeded for about 6 to 12 cycles. TCRdb itself ran the 5' RACE reads through MiXCR, one entry per CDR3 protein. The table has about 640,000 distinct CDR3 sequences, approximately 40% seen once. Worth noting for this clonotype: Its antigen remains unidentified.

V was pared by 4 bases and J by 8 bases, with 6 bases of the junction left unmatched. CDR3 length equals 14 residues. CDR1 is KGHSH and CDR2 is LQKENI in the germline V gene. The clonotype originates from an elderly man in good health. The chain uses TRBV18 and TRBJ1-4; 8 bases map to TRBD1. Sample: blood. This CDR3 is CASSQRTGYEKLFF. DNA for the CDR3: TGTGCCAGCTCACAACGGACAGGGTACGAAAAACTGTTTTTT.